These 6 T cell receptor beta chains originate from one sample sequenced in a study of cytomegalovirus exposure and HLA in healthy donors. PCR primers comprised 60 Vbeta and 13 Jbeta primers. Here immunoSEQ multiplex PCR was the method, and the copy in TCRdb shows in-frame clones only, minus some. This table has some 200,000 clones, more than 80% appearing once. Input material: PBMCs. The source is a boy younger than 18 in good health and CMV-seronegative.

The V and J genes are TRBV7-2 and TRBJ2-5; 8 bases match TRBD1. Looked up from germline, CDR1 is SGHTA and CDR2 is FQGNSA. The V segment lost 3 bases and the J segment 5 bases; nucleotides outside the gene matches: 8. The length of the CDR3 is 15 residues. CDR3 sequence: CASSFQGAIGETQYF. Written as DNA, the CDR3 is TGTGCCAGCAGCTTTCAGGGGGCCATTGGGGAGACCCAGTACTTC.

The rearrangement links TRBV7-3 to TRBJ2-1; 11 nucleotides match TRBD1. The germline V gene encodes CDR1 SGHTA and CDR2 FQGTGA. The CDR3 is made up of 18 amino acids. V shed 4 bases, J shed 7 bases, and the junction held 15 bases outside the gene matches. CDR3 DNA: TGTGCCAGCAGCTGGTTCGATTTTCGGACAGGGGGCGGAAATGAGCAGTTCTTC. This sequence encodes CASSWFDFRTGGGNEQFF.

The DNA for the CDR3 is TGTGCCAGTAGTATAGTGACAGGAAATACGGATGGCTACACCTTC. Residues: CASSIVTGNTDGYTF. This chain uses TRBV19 with TRBJ1-2, with D perhaps matching TRBD1 (6 bases). The germline V and J ends were trimmed by 1 base and 6 bases, with 15 bases remaining between them. Germline values: CDR1 LNHDA, CDR2 SQIVND (reference sequence). CDR3 size: 15 residues.

As to this clone: The germline gene is not matched at one end of the junction; a read error may be the cause. Different DNA sequences within this sample yield the same CDR3. The J gene is TRBJ1-1, the V gene TRBV6-6; TRBD1 might be the D (6 bases). The CDR3 is 15 residues long. Germline CDR1 and CDR2: MNHNY and SVGAGI (reference sequence). The CDR3 sequence is CASSYSRTVNTEAFF. Written as DNA, the CDR3 is TGTGCCAGCAGTTACTCTAGGACAGTGAACACTGAAGCTTTCTTC.

The chain links TRBV7-9 to TRBJ1-1; possible D gene TRBD1, 6 bases. V was shortened by 2 bases and J by 10 bases, with 14 bases between the two germline ends. The CDR3 runs to 13 residues. Germline V gives CDR1 SEHNR, CDR2 FQNEAQ (reference sequence). The CDR3 is CASSLFGGAGAFF. The CDR3 DNA follows: TGTGCCAGCAGCTTATTTGGGGGCGCAGGAGCTTTCTTT.

This chain joins TRBV5-1 and TRBJ2-7, with D possibly TRBD2 on 6 matching bases. V was cut by 3 bases and J by 6 bases, with 13 bases left in between. In germline, CDR1 is SGHRS, CDR2 YFSETQ. CDR3 length: 13 residues. DNA of the CDR3: TGCGCCAGCAGCTCACGGGGGAGACTCGAGCAGTACTTC. Residues: CASSSRGRLEQYF.